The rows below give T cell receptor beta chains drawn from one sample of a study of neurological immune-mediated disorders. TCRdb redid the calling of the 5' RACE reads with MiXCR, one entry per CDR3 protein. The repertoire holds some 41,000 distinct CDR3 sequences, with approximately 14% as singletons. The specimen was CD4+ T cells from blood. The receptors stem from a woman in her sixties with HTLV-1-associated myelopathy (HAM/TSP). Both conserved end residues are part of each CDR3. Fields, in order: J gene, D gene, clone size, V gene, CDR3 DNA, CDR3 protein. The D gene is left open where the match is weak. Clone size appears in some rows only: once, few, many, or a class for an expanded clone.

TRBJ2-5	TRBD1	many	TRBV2	TGTGCCAGCAGTCGACAGGGCCGTCGAGAGACCCAGTACTTC	CASSRQGRRETQYF
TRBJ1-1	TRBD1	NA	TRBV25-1	TGTGCCAGCAGTGCTAGGGGGCCCCTTGAAGCTTTCTTT	CASSARGPLEAFF
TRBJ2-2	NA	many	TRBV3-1	TGTGCCAGCAGCACGGCTGGGTACAACACCGGGGAGCTGTTTTTT	CASSTAGYNTGELFF
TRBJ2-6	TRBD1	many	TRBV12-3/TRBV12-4	TGTGCCAGCAGTTGGGGACAGGTAGCATACTCTGGGGCCAACGTCCTGACTTTC	CASSWGQVAYSGANVLTF
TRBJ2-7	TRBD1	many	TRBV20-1	TGCAGTGCTAGACCCTGGACAGGGGGGACCTACGAGCAGTACTTC	CSARPWTGGTYEQYF
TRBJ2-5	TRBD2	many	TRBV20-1	TGCAGTGCTAGAAGGGCTAGCGGGGGCCCAAAAGGAGAGACCCAGTACTTC	CSARRASGGPKGETQYF
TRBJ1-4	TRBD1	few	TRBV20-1	TGCAGTGCTATCAAACAGGGGGATCTTGAAAAACTGTTTTTT	CSAIKQGDLEKLFF
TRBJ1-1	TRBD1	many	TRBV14	TGTGCCAGCAGCCAGAGGGGGACAGGATATGATGAAGCTTTCTTT	CASSQRGTGYDEAFF
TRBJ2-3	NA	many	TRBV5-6	TGTGCCAGCAGCTTGTCTAGGGGACTTGATACGCAGTATTTT	CASSLSRGLDTQYF
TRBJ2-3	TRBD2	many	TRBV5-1	TGCGCCAGCAGCTCCACACGGGGGGTTCTTACAGATACGCAGTATTTT	CASSSTRGVLTDTQYF
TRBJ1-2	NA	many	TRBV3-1	TGTGCCAGCAGCCAAGAACCAGGGCGCTATGGCTACACCTTC	CASSQEPGRYGYTF